The 3 T cell receptor beta chains given below trace back to one sample, sequenced in a study of identical twins (dated by TCRdb to about 2016). The library was prepared using 5' RACE. Sequencing instrument: Illumina HiSeq 2000. Through fastp at Q25 and MiXCR, TCRdb rebuilt clones from the public reads, retaining in-frame beta chains. Rows with a matching CDR3 protein are joined into one entry that keeps the most common DNA and genes. Across this sample there are over 250,000 distinct CDR3 sequences, with just under 9.5% seen only once. The ten biggest clones cover around 7.1% of the sample. These data were also filed under a second study, of yellow fever vaccine responses in identical twins.

Input material: CD8+ T cells sorted from blood. These receptors were collected from a woman aged 18-29 years in good health.

This clonotype was observed a handful of times. The chain joins TRBV4-3 to TRBJ2-5; D is unclear. Germline V gene sequence: CDR1 LGHNA, CDR2 YSLEER. CDR3 length: 12 residues. Trimming left V 2 bases short and J 5 bases short, with 6 bases between. The CDR3 sequence is CASSQFGETQYF. In DNA, the CDR3 is TGCGCCAGCAGCCAATTCGGTGAGACCCAGTACTTC.

The sample holds a few counts of this clonotype. The rearrangement links TRBV4-3 to TRBJ2-7, with a possible D match to TRBD2 (5 bases). Germline CDR1 reads LGHNA; CDR2 reads YSLEER. V gave up 3 bases and J gave up 1 base, with 10 bases separating them. This CDR3 has 14 amino acids. The CDR3: CASSHQRLSYEQYF. The CDR3 nucleotides are TGCGCCAGCAGCCATCAGAGACTATCCTACGAGCAGTACTTC.

A few counts support this clonotype. V gene TRBV15 combines with J gene TRBJ2-5, with 8 positions matching TRBD1. J was trimmed by 2 bases and V by 0 bases; bases with no gene match: 2. The germline V gene encodes CDR1 LNHNV and CDR2 YYDKDF (reference sequence). The CDR3 spans 15 residues. The CDR3 region has the DNA TGTGCCACCAGCAGAGAGGACAGGGAGCAAGAGACCCAGTACTTC. The encoded protein is CATSREDREQETQYF. Combining the CDR3 with reference TRBV15 and TRBJ2-5 gives the whole variable domain DAMVIQNPRYQVTQFGKPVTLSCSQTLNHNVMYWYQQKSSQAPKLLFHYYDKDFNNEADTPDNFQSRRPNTSFCFLDIRSPGLGDTAMYLCATSREDREQETQYFGPGTRLLVL.